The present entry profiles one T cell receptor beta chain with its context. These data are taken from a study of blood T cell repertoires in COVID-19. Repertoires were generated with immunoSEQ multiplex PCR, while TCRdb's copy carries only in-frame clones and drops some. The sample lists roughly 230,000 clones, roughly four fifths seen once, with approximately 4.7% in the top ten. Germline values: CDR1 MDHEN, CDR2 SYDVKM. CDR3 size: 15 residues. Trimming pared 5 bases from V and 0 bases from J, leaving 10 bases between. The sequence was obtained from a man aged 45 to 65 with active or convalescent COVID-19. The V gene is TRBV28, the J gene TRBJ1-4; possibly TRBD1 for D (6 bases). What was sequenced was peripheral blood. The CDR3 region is CASSRDTATNEKLFF. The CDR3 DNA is TGTGCCAGCAGTAGGGACACGGCAACTAATGAAAAACTGTTTTTT.